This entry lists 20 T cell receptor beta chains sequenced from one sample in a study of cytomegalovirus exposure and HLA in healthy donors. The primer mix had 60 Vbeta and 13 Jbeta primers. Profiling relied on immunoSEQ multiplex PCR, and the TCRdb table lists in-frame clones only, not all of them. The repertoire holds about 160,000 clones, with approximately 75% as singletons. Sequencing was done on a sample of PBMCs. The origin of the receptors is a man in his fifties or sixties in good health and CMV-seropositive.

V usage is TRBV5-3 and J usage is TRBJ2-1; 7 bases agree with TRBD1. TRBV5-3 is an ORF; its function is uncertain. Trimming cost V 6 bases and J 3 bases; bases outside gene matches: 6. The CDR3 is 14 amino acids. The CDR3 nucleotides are TGTGCCAGAAAAGGGACAGAGAGCTACAATGAGCAGTTCTTC. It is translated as CARKGTESYNEQFF.

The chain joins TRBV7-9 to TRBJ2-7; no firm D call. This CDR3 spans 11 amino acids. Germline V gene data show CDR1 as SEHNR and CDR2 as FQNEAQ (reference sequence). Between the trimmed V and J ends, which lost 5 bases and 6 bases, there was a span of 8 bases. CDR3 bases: TGTGCCAGCAGCCTTAGTGGCGAGCAGTACTTC. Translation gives CASSLSGEQYF.

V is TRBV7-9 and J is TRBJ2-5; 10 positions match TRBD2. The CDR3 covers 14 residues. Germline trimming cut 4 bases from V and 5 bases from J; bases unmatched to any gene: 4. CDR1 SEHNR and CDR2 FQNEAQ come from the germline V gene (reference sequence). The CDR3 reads CASSSRTSGETQYF. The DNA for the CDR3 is TGTGCCAGCAGCTCTCGGACTAGCGGCGAGACCCAGTACTTC.

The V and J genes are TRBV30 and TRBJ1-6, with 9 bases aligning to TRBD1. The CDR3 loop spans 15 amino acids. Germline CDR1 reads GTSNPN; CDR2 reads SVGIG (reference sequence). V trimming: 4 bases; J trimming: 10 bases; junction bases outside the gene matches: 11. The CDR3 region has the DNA TGTGCCTGGACCCGTACCGGGACAGGGTTGTCACCCCTCCACTTT. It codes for CAWTRTGTGLSPLHF.

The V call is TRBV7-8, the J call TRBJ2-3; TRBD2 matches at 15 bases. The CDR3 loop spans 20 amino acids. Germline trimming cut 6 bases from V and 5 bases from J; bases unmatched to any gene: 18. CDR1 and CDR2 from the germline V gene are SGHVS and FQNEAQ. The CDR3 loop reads CASSAGGLAGGGYHIDTQYF. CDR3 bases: TGTGCCAGCAGTGCAGGGGGACTAGCGGGGGGTGGCTACCACATAGATACGCAGTATTTT.

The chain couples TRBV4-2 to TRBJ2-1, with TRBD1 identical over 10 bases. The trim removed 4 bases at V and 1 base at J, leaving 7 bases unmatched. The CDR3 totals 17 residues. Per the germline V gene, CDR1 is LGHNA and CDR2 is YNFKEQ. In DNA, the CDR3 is TGTGCCAGCAGCCTGGGCCGGGGACAGGGGTCCTACAATGAGCAGTTCTTC. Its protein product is CASSLGRGQGSYNEQFF.

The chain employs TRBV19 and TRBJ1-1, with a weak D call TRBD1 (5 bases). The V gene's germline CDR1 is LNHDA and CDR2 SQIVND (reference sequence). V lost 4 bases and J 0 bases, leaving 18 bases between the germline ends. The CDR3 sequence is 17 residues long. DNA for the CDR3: TGTGCCAGTAGTACAGGTTGGAAGGGGCGGATGAACACTGAAGCTTTCTTT. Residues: CASSTGWKGRMNTEAFF.

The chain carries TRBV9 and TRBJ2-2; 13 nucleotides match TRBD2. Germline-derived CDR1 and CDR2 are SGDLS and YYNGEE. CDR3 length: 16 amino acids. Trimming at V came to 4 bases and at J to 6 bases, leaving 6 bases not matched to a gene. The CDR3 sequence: CASSLGTSGVSGELFF. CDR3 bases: TGTGCCAGCAGCCTCGGGACTAGCGGGGTCTCCGGGGAGCTGTTTTTT. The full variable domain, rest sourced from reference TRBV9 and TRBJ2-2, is DSGVTQTPKHLITATGQRVTLRCSPRSGDLSVYWYQQSLDQGLQFLIQYYNGEERAKGNILERFSAQQFPDLHSELNLSSLELGDSALYFCASSLGTSGVSGELFFGEGSRLTVL.

CDR3 in DNA: TGTGCCAGCAGCCGCGGGGTCACAGATACGCAGTATTTT. It is translated as CASSRGVTDTQYF. V gene TRBV7-2 combines with J gene TRBJ2-3, with D possibly being TRBD2 (6 bases). CDR1 and CDR2 from the germline V gene are SGHTA and FQGNSA. The CDR3 consists of 13 residues. V gave up 5 bases and J gave up 2 bases, with 8 bases separating them.

The CDR3 nucleotides are TGCAGCGCCGGACAGGAATTAGAGCAGTACTTC. Its protein product is CSAGQELEQYF. J is TRBJ2-7 and V is TRBV29-1; 7 bases fit TRBD1. CDR1 is SQVTM and CDR2 is ANQGSEA in the germline V gene. V dropped 7 bases and J dropped 7; count of bases not matched to a gene: 7. There are 11 residues in the CDR3.

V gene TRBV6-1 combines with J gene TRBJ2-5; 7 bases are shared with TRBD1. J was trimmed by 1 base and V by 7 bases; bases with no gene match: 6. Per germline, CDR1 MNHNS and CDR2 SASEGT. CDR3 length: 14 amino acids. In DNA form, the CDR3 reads TGTGCCAGCAATAGGGACAGACTCCAAGAGACCCAGTACTTC. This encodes CASNRDRLQETQYF.

CDR3 loop: CASSQTRGAFF. CDR3 DNA: TGTGCCAGCAGCCAGACGCGGGGGGCTTTCTTT. J is TRBJ1-1 and V is TRBV7-9, with a weak D call TRBD1 (5 bases). V was cut by 5 bases and J by 11 bases, with 12 bases left in between. Germline values: CDR1 SEHNR, CDR2 FQNEAQ (reference sequence). CDR3 length: 11 amino acids.

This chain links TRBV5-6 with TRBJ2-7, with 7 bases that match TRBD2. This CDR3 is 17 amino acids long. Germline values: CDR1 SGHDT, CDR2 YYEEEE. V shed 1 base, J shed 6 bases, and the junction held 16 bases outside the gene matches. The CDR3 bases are TGTGCCAGCAGCTTGATAACGCCGGGCAGCTCGGGGGGCGAGCAGTACTTC. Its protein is CASSLITPGSSGGEQYF.

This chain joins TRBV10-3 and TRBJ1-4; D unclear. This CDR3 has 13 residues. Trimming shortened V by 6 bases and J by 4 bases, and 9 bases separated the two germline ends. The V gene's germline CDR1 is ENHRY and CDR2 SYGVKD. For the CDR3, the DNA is TGTGCCATCAGAGGCAGGCTTAATGAAAAACTGTTTTTT. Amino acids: CAIRGRLNEKLFF.

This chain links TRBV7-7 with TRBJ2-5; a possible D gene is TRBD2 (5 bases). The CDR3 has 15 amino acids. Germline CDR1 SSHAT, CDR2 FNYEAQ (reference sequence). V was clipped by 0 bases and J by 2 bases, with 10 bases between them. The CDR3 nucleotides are TGTGCCAGCAGCTTAGCGCCGGGCGGGCAAGAGACCCAGTACTTC. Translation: CASSLAPGGQETQYF.

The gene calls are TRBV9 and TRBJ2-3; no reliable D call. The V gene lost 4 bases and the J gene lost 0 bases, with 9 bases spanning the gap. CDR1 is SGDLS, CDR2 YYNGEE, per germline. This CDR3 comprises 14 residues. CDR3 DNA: TGTGCCAGCAGCCGAAGCCTTAGCACAGATACGCAGTATTTT. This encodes CASSRSLSTDTQYF.

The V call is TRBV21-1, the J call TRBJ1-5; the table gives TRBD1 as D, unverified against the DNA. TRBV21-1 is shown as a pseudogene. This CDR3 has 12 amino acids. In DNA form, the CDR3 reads TGTGCCAGCAGCAAAGCAGGCAGGGGGTGGCATTTT. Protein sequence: CASSKAGRGWHF.

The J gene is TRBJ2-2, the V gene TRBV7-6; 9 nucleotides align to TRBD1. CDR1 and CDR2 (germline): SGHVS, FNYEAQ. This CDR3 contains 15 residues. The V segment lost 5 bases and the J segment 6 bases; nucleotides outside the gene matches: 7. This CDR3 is CASSPGTGSAGELFF. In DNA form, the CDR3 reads TGTGCCAGCAGCCCCGGGACAGGGTCCGCCGGGGAGCTGTTTTTT.

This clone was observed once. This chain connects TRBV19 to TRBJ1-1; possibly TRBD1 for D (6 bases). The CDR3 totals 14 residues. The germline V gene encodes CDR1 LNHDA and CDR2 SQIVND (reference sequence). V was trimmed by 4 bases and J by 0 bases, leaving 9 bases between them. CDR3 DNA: TGTGCCAGTAGTACGACAGGCCTGAACACTGAAGCTTTCTTT. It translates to CASSTTGLNTEAFF.

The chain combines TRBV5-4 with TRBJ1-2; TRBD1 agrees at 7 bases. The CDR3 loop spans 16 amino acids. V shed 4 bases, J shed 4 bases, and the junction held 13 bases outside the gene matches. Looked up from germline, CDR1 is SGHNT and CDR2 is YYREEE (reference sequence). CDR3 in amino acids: CASSGNAGTDFYGYTF. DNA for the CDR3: TGTGCCAGCAGCGGGAACGCCGGGACAGATTTCTATGGCTACACCTTC.